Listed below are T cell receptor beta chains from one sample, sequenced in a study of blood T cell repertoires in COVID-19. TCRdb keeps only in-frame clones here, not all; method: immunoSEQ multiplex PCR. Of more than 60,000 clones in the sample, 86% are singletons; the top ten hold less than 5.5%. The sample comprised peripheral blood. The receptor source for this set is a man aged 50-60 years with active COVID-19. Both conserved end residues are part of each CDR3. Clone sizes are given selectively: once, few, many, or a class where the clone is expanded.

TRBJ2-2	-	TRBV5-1	CASSLVVSTGELFF
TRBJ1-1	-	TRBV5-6	CASRIGGSRVTAEAFF
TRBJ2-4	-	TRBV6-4	CASSAGTGGIQYF
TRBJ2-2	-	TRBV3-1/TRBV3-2	CASSQADTGELFF
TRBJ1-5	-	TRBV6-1	CASSDTGQGHQPQHF
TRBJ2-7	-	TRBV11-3	CASSFSSGPVYEQYF
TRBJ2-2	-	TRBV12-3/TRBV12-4	CASSFQRTGELFF
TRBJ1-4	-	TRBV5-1	CASSLKGASNEKLFF
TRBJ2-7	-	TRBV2	CASSVSPSSYEQYF
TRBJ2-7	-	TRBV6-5	CASSYGLAGVNEQYF
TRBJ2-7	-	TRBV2	CASSPLPGGYNEQYF
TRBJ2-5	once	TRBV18	CASSPTSYWEETQYF
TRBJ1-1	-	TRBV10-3	CAISARSGGFRENTEAFF
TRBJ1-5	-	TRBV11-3	CASSTGTANPEDQPQHF
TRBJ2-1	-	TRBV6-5	CASSPGTGGYYEQFF
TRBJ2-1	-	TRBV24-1	CATSDSSGGSYNEQFF
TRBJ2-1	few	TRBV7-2	CASSLFIADEQFF
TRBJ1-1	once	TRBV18	CASSGGRTEAFF
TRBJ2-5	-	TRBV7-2	CASSQSSGGWETQYF
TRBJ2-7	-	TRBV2	CASSVGGPYEQYF